Listed below are T cell receptor beta chains from one sample, sequenced in a study of blood T cell repertoires in COVID-19. TCRdb keeps only in-frame clones here, not all; method: immunoSEQ multiplex PCR. The sample lists 95,000 to 150,000 clones, 80% to 95% seen once, with just over 2% in the top ten. Sequenced input: peripheral blood. Source of these receptors: a man aged 45 to 65 with COVID-19, enrolled during active disease. CDR3s include the opening cysteine and the closing phenylalanine or tryptophan. D genes are given only for firm matches. Expanded clones are given a class, and other clones once, few, many or no size at all.

J gene: TRBJ2-3
D gene: TRBD1
V gene: TRBV28
clone size: -
CDR3 protein: CASSQWGQGTDTQYF

J gene: TRBJ1-2
D gene: -
V gene: TRBV6-5
clone size: -
CDR3 protein: CASGSGGGRGYTF

J gene: TRBJ2-5
D gene: TRBD2
V gene: TRBV3-1/TRBV3-2
clone size: -
CDR3 protein: CASSQGTSGIAVGTQYF

J gene: TRBJ2-1
D gene: -
V gene: TRBV12-3/TRBV12-4
clone size: -
CDR3 protein: CASSNYNEQFF

J gene: TRBJ1-6
D gene: -
V gene: TRBV6-5
clone size: -
CDR3 protein: CASSYLANSPLHF

J gene: TRBJ2-3
D gene: TRBD2
V gene: TRBV30
clone size: -
CDR3 protein: CAWRLAGERRDTQYF

J gene: TRBJ1-5
D gene: -
V gene: TRBV28
clone size: -
CDR3 protein: CASSSITEGNQPQHF

J gene: TRBJ2-3
D gene: -
V gene: TRBV5-1
clone size: -
CDR3 protein: CASSLDGSADTQYF

J gene: TRBJ1-1
D gene: -
V gene: TRBV11-2
clone size: -
CDR3 protein: CASSLEAYTEAFF

J gene: TRBJ2-2
D gene: -
V gene: TRBV7-3
clone size: few
CDR3 protein: CASSLHPGTGELFF

J gene: TRBJ2-5
D gene: -
V gene: TRBV5-4
clone size: -
CDR3 protein: CASSSSVLKETQYF

J gene: TRBJ2-1
D gene: -
V gene: TRBV7-9
clone size: -
CDR3 protein: CASSPLNYNEQFF

J gene: TRBJ1-1
D gene: -
V gene: TRBV6-1
clone size: -
CDR3 protein: CASSDLGANTEAFF

J gene: TRBJ1-4
D gene: -
V gene: TRBV9
clone size: -
CDR3 protein: CASSVEKRGRGATNEKLFF

J gene: TRBJ2-3
D gene: TRBD2
V gene: TRBV6-5
clone size: -
CDR3 protein: CASTPSGRADTQYF

J gene: TRBJ2-4
D gene: -
V gene: TRBV19
clone size: once
CDR3 protein: CASSPKSGVGKNIQYF

J gene: TRBJ2-1
D gene: TRBD2
V gene: TRBV7-3
clone size: -
CDR3 protein: CASSLTPGLAGREQFF

J gene: TRBJ2-3
D gene: TRBD2
V gene: TRBV5-1
clone size: -
CDR3 protein: CASSGGLAGALDTQYF

J gene: TRBJ2-1
D gene: -
V gene: TRBV20-1
clone size: once
CDR3 protein: CSARDPGEQFF

J gene: TRBJ1-1
D gene: -
V gene: TRBV19
clone size: -
CDR3 protein: CASYQRTPMNTEAFF

J gene: TRBJ2-6
D gene: -
V gene: TRBV27
clone size: -
CDR3 protein: CASSFKGSGANVLTF

J gene: TRBJ2-1
D gene: -
V gene: TRBV20-1
clone size: -
CDR3 protein: CSASGGSYNEQFF

J gene: TRBJ2-1
D gene: -
V gene: TRBV18
clone size: -
CDR3 protein: CASSPFGGGNYNEQFF

J gene: TRBJ1-1
D gene: -
V gene: TRBV19
clone size: -
CDR3 protein: CASMAGFEGNTEAFF

J gene: TRBJ1-2
D gene: -
V gene: TRBV5-1
clone size: -
CDR3 protein: CASSSEQVGYTF

J gene: TRBJ1-1
D gene: TRBD1
V gene: TRBV5-1
clone size: -
CDR3 protein: CASSLGQAGTEAFF

J gene: TRBJ2-7
D gene: TRBD2
V gene: TRBV19
clone size: -
CDR3 protein: CASSSREGSSYEQYF